This TCR beta chain stems from a study of cytomegalovirus exposure and HLA in healthy donors. CDR3 length: 13 amino acids. Looked up from germline, CDR1 is MNHEY and CDR2 is SVGAGI. Trimming cost V 2 bases and J 11 bases; bases outside gene matches: 8. The PCR made use of 60 Vbeta and 13 Jbeta primers. Method: immunoSEQ multiplex PCR; TCRdb's copy keeps in-frame clones and lacks some. The sample consists of some 160,000 clones, 82% of them appearing once. The specimen sequenced was PBMCs. This receptor was identified in a male donor in good health and CMV-seronegative. The chain joins TRBV6-5 to TRBJ1-2; 7 bases fit TRBD1. This chain's CDR3 is CASSYRGQEPYTF. DNA of the CDR3: TGTGCCAGCAGTTACCGTGGACAGGAACCTTACACCTTC.